What follows describes a single T cell receptor beta chain. Its antigen is as yet unknown. The sample is drawn from a study of T cell responses to AZD1222 COVID-19 vaccine. Study-wide results and limits: Donors in the cohort were predominantly white British and more often female, and clonal diversity was possibly underestimated. Nearly half of spike-specific TCRs reportedly target unmutated variant regions.

The length of the CDR3 is 15 residues. CDR1 is MNHEY, CDR2 SMNVEV, per germline (reference sequence). Trimming removed 2 bases from V and 7 bases from J, with 12 bases in between. Here immunoSEQ multiplex PCR was the method, and the copy in TCRdb shows in-frame clones only, minus some. The data hold around 180,000 clones, with about 86% observed a single time. The material sequenced was peripheral blood, taken on day 0 of AZD1222 vaccination. The sequence derives from an adult in good health. The chain is built from TRBV27 and TRBJ1-6, with unresolved D. The DNA of the CDR3 is TGTGCCAGCAGTTTAAGTTTGACTACCAATTCACCCCTCCACTTT. Translating it yields CASSLSLTTNSPLHF.